Reported below is one TCR beta chain. The antigen remains unidentified. This entry belongs to a study of CXCR3-negative and CXCR3-positive naive CD8 T cells. Across the study: About 140 million TRB reads were obtained overall (about 1.5 +/- 0.3 million per library).

Germline V gene lookup returns CDR1 SGHTA and CDR2 FQGNSA. This CDR3 has 14 amino acids. Study-level points and caveats: TRBV-TRBJ usage was alike in naive CXCR3-negative and CXCR3-positive cells but differed in memory cells. Naive cells positive for CXCR3 carried more hydrophobic TRB CDR3s than CXCR3-negative ones.

The study made its TRB cDNA libraries by 5' RACE, adding UMI labels. One entry per CDR3 protein, without DNA, is what TCRdb gives after re-calling the 5' RACE reads. In total, the table holds roughly 110,000 distinct CDR3 sequences. The sequencing input was naive CXCR3+ CD8+ T cells from blood. Subset meaning: CD45RO-CCR7+CD27+CD95- naive CD8+ T cells expressing CXCR3 (TNR3+). The receptor was derived from a human donor in good health. Some clones in this sample may be carry-over from other donors' samples. The chain recombines TRBV7-2 with TRBJ1-1. The CDR3: CASSLSVMNTEAFF.